The entry below gives a single T cell receptor beta chain sequence along with its context. Its target is unknown. The sample belongs to a study of cytomegalovirus exposure and HLA in healthy donors. The study's findings and limits: In an earlier analysis, most TCR beta V segments were productive about 87% or about 30% of the time.

Trimming removed 6 bases at V and 3 bases at J, with 6 bases between. The germline CDR1 and CDR2 sequences are SNHLY and FYNNEI. The CDR3 has 11 residues. 13 Jbeta primers and 60 Vbeta primers were used for the PCR. Produced via immunoSEQ multiplex PCR; TCRdb's table is partial and in-frame only. The sample has about 130,000 clones, approximately 81% seen once. The source material was PBMCs. The clonotype comes from a man in his late teens or twenties in good health and CMV-seronegative. V and J are TRBV2 and TRBJ2-7; no clear D. The CDR3 coding sequence is TGTGCCAGCAGAGTTAGCTACGAGCAGTACTTC. Translated: CASRVSYEQYF.